A selection of T cell receptor beta chains follows, all from one sample in a study of cytomegalovirus exposure and HLA in healthy donors. Clones were sequenced by immunoSEQ multiplex PCR, and TCRdb holds only the in-frame ones, with some missing. This repertoire shows approximately 150,000 clones, around four fifths found once; its top ten account for around a tenth. The sample consisted of PBMCs. These receptors originate from a man aged 45-65 years in good health and CMV-seropositive. Each CDR3 is given with its conserved first and last residue. The D gene is left open where the match is weak.

CDR3	DNA	V	J	D
CAIRDRESPLHF	TGTGCCATCAGGGACAGGGAATCACCCCTCCACTTT	TRBV10-3	TRBJ1-6	TRBD1
CARSLGNRTSGRAENIQYF	TGTGCCAGAAGCCTAGGGAACCGTACTAGCGGGAGGGCCGAAAACATTCAGTACTTC	TRBV5-3	TRBJ2-4	TRBD2
CASSLVTPVGGYTF	TGCGCCAGCAGCTTGGTGACACCTGTTGGAGGCTACACCTTC	TRBV5-1	TRBJ1-2	-
CASSLRRTSGNYEQYF	TGTGCCAGCAGCTTGAGGAGGACTAGCGGCAACTACGAGCAGTACTTC	TRBV13	TRBJ2-7	TRBD2
CASSLGFTNEQFF	TGTGCCAGCAGCTTGGGCTTTACTAATGAGCAGTTCTTC	TRBV11-3	TRBJ2-1	-
CAISESMRQGNYGYTF	TGTGCCATCAGTGAGTCGATGCGTCAGGGGAACTATGGCTACACCTTC	TRBV10-3	TRBJ1-2	-
CASSQMRGAQETQYF	TGTGCCAGCAGCCAGATGCGGGGGGCCCAAGAGACCCAGTACTTC	TRBV4-2	TRBJ2-5	TRBD2
CASSATGQGAGEQYF	TGTGCCAGCAGTGCTACGGGACAGGGGGCGGGCGAGCAGTACTTC	TRBV6-6	TRBJ2-7	TRBD1
CASSLTGRASYEQYF	TGTGCCAGCAGTCTGACAGGGCGGGCCTCCTACGAGCAGTACTTC	TRBV6-8	TRBJ2-7	TRBD1
CASGRDRGTGELFF	TGTGCCAGCGGCCGGGACAGGGGAACCGGGGAGCTGTTTTTT	TRBV28	TRBJ2-2	TRBD1
CASSDGRGHQETQYF	TGTGCCAGCAGCGACGGGAGAGGACACCAAGAGACCCAGTACTTC	TRBV7-9	TRBJ2-5	-
CASRGPPWTGDEGYTF	TGTGCCAGCAGGGGCCCGCCTTGGACAGGGGATGAAGGCTACACCTTC	TRBV9	TRBJ1-2	TRBD1